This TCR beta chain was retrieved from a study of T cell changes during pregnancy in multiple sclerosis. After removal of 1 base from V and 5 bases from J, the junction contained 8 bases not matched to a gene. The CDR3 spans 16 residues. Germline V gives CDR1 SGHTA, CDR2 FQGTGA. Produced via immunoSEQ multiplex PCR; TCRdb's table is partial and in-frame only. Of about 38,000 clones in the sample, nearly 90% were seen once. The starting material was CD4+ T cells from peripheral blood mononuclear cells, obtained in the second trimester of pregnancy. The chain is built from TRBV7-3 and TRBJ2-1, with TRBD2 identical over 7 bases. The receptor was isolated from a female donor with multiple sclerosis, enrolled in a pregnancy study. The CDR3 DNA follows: TGTGCCAGCAGCTTAAAGGGCGGGAGTGGGGACAATGAGCAGTTCTTC. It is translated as CASSLKGGSGDNEQFF.